The 17 T cell receptor beta chains given below trace back to one sample, sequenced in a study of cytomegalovirus exposure and HLA in healthy donors. Sequencing was performed with immunoSEQ multiplex PCR; in TCRdb, only in-frame clones are kept and a portion is missing. Among over 150,000 clones listed, roughly nine tenths were seen once. What was sequenced was PBMCs. Receptors were obtained from a woman aged 18 to 35 in good health and CMV-seropositive.

This clone has only a few counts. The chain uses TRBV23-1 and TRBJ1-4, with TRBD1 matching over 10 bases. TRBV23-1 is classed as an ORF, of uncertain function. The V gene end was trimmed by 5 bases and the J gene end by 6 bases; junction bases not matched to a gene: 9. This CDR3 spans 16 amino acids. CDR3 coding DNA: TGCGCCAGCAGTTCTACTCCAGGGACAGGGGATGAAAAACTGTTTTTT. Translated: CASSSTPGTGDEKLFF.

This chain uses TRBV5-1 with TRBJ2-3; 8 nucleotides align to TRBD2. The CDR3 length is 13 residues. The ends lost 4 bases at V and 3 bases at J; junction bases unmatched: 1. Germline V lookup: CDR1 SGHRS, CDR2 YFSETQ. CDR3 in DNA: TGCGCCAGCAGCGGCGGGGGGACAGATACGCAGTATTTT. Its translation: CASSGGGTDTQYF.

The rearrangement uses TRBV7-8 and TRBJ1-4; tentative D call: TRBD1 (5 bases). Germline V gives CDR1 SGHVS, CDR2 FQNEAQ. The CDR3 length is 16 residues. V was shortened by 5 bases and J by 4 bases, with 17 bases between the two germline ends. This CDR3 reads CASSTRRDWVNEKLFF. CDR3 DNA sequence: TGTGCCAGCAGCACCCGTCGGGACTGGGTTAATGAAAAACTGTTTTTT.

The chain carries TRBV5-1 and TRBJ2-6, with a possible D match to TRBD1 (5 bases). V lost 4 bases to trimming and J lost 0 bases, with 8 bases between them. The germline CDR1 and CDR2 sequences are SGHRS and YFSETQ. The CDR3 is made up of 15 amino acids. The CDR3 DNA is TGCGCCAGCAGCAAAGGACACTCTGGGGCCAACGTCCTGACTTTC. It is translated as CASSKGHSGANVLTF.

This chain connects TRBV4-1 to TRBJ2-5; D gene ambiguous. The V and J ends lost 1 base and 4 bases respectively, with 7 bases between them. The CDR3 runs 13 residues. The V gene's germline CDR1 is MGHRA and CDR2 YSYEKL. CDR3 bases: TGCGCCAGCAGCCAAGGAGTCCGAGAGACCCAGTACTTC. It yields the protein CASSQGVRETQYF.

V and J are TRBV11-2 and TRBJ1-1; no firm D call. Looked up from germline, CDR1 is SGHAT and CDR2 is FQNNGV. Trimming removed 2 bases at V and 2 bases at J, with 15 bases between. This CDR3 has 16 residues. CDR3 sequence (DNA): TGTGCCAGCAGCTTAAGGTTCGGTGGAGGAAACACTGAAGCTTTCTTT. Translated, it gives CASSLRFGGGNTEAFF. The full variable domain, with the rest looked up from reference TRBV11-2 and TRBJ1-1, is EAGVAQSPRYKIIEKRQSVAFWCNPISGHATLYWYQQILGQGPKLLIQFQNNGVVDDSQLPKDRFSAERLKGVDSTLKIQPAKLEDSAVYLCASSLRFGGGNTEAFFGQGTRLTVV.

The chain is built from TRBV10-3 and TRBJ1-6; D unresolved. Trimming pared 8 bases from V and 1 base from J, leaving 9 bases between. The CDR3 sequence is 14 residues long. Per the germline V gene, CDR1 is ENHRY and CDR2 is SYGVKD. CDR3 loop: CAISAKSYNSPLHF. The DNA for the CDR3 is TGTGCCATCTCTGCGAAGTCCTATAATTCACCCCTCCACTTT.

J is TRBJ2-7 and V is TRBV11-2; maybe TRBD2 (5 bases). The V end lost 3 bases, the J end lost 2 bases, and 8 bases lay between the germline ends. The CDR3 contains 13 residues. CDR1 SGHAT and CDR2 FQNNGV come from the germline V gene. CDR3 amino acids: CASSFRGTYEQYF. In nucleotides, the CDR3 is TGTGCCAGCAGCTTCCGGGGAACCTACGAGCAGTACTTC.

The rearrangement joins TRBV6-4 to TRBJ2-1; 9 nucleotides align to TRBD2. The ends lost 3 bases at V and 0 bases at J; junction bases unmatched: 0. CDR3 size: 15 residues. CDR1 and CDR2 from the germline V gene are MRHNA and SNTAGT. Here the CDR3 reads CASSERGGSYNEQFF. The CDR3 DNA follows: TGTGCCAGCAGTGAGCGGGGGGGCTCCTACAATGAGCAGTTCTTC.

Comments on this clone: The sample holds other DNA sequences that translate to the same CDR3. The chain has TRBV5-4 and TRBJ2-5; TRBD2 matches at 13 bases. Germline CDR1 reads SGHNT; CDR2 reads YYREEE (reference sequence). V lost 0 bases to trimming and J lost 1 base; unmatched junction nucleotides: 0. The CDR3 has 16 amino acids. Here the CDR3 DNA reads TGTGCCAGCAGCTTGGGACTAGCGGGGGGCCAAGAGACCCAGTACTTC. It encodes CASSLGLAGGQETQYF.

The chain employs TRBV2 and TRBJ1-5; D remains unclear. This CDR3 spans 15 amino acids. From germline, CDR1 is SNHLY and CDR2 FYNNEI. The V end lost 4 bases, the J end lost 0 bases, and 10 bases lay between the germline ends. DNA for the CDR3: TGTGCCAGCAGTGGAGGTGATTATAGCAATCAGCCCCAGCATTTT. As protein: CASSGGDYSNQPQHF.

J is TRBJ2-3 and V is TRBV5-1; 13 nucleotides line up with TRBD2. Germline CDR1 reads SGHRS; CDR2 reads YFSETQ. This CDR3 spans 18 amino acids. With 0 bases clipped from V and 6 bases from J, the junction kept 10 bases outside the gene matches. Here the CDR3 DNA reads TGCGCCAGCAGCTTGGCCCCCGGACTAGCGGGGGTGTTGGATACGCAGTATTTT. Amino acids: CASSLAPGLAGVLDTQYF.

The rearrangement links TRBV9 to TRBJ2-7, with 11 positions matching TRBD2. From germline, CDR1 is SGDLS and CDR2 YYNGEE. The V segment lost 0 bases and the J segment 5 bases; nucleotides outside the gene matches: 7. The CDR3 has 16 residues. CDR3 sequence reads: CASSVDLAGGRDEQYF. The CDR3 nucleotides read TGTGCCAGCAGCGTAGACCTAGCGGGAGGAAGGGACGAGCAGTACTTC.

The CDR3 sequence: CASYGQGGQPQHF. In DNA form, the CDR3 reads TGTGCCAGCTACGGACAGGGGGGTCAGCCCCAGCATTTT. The rearrangement joins TRBV28 to TRBJ1-5; 10 nucleotides line up with TRBD1. This CDR3 comprises 13 residues. Unmatched junction bases numbered 4, after V lost 8 bases and J lost 6 bases. The germline gives CDR1 MDHEN, CDR2 SYDVKM. Full variable domain (outside the CDR3, taken from reference TRBV28 and TRBJ1-5): DVKVTQSSRYLVKRTGEKVFLECVQDMDHENMFWYRQDPGLGLRLIYFSYDVKMKEKGDIPEGYSVSREKKERFSLILESASTNQTSMYLCASYGQGGQPQHFGDGTRLSIL.

This chain joins TRBV4-3 and TRBJ2-5; 8 bases are a match to TRBD2. There are 18 residues in the CDR3. CDR1 is LGHNA, CDR2 YSLEER, per germline. The trim removed 0 bases at V and 1 base at J, leaving 10 bases unmatched. The CDR3: CASSQEVSTSGPQETQYF. DNA for the CDR3: TGCGCCAGCAGCCAAGAAGTCAGTACTAGCGGCCCCCAAGAGACCCAGTACTTC.

The chain recombines TRBV2 with TRBJ2-2; 7 bases line up with TRBD1. Trimming cost V 4 bases and J 7 bases; bases outside gene matches: 6. Germline assignment: CDR1 SNHLY and CDR2 FYNNEI. CDR3 size: 14 residues. The CDR3 nucleotides read TGTGCCAGCAGTGGACAGGGTCGGAGCGGGGAGCTGTTTTTT. This translates into CASSGQGRSGELFF.

J is TRBJ2-1 and V is TRBV6-5; possibly TRBD1 for D (6 bases). This CDR3 is 15 amino acids long. The V gene's germline CDR1 is MNHEY and CDR2 SVGAGI. V lost 2 bases to trimming and J lost 7 bases, with 15 bases between them. The CDR3 loop is CASSYTPPGENEQFF. The CDR3 DNA sequence: TGTGCCAGCAGTTACACCCCACCAGGGGAAAATGAGCAGTTCTTC.